Listed below are T cell receptor beta chains from one sample, sequenced in a study of cytomegalovirus exposure and HLA in healthy donors. The table came from immunoSEQ multiplex PCR; TCRdb's copy has only in-frame clones and leaves some out. Found here are 70,000 to 85,000 clones, around 60% of them singletons; the top ten hold around 5.8%. The source material was PBMCs. These receptor sequences come from a man aged 30 to 39 in good health and CMV-seropositive. Each CDR3 is given with its conserved first and last residue. A D gene is named only where the DNA matches it firmly. Clone size is given for some rows only: seen once, a few or many times, or a class if the clone is expanded.

>TRBJ2-4|14|TRBV7-3|NA|TRBD2
TGTGCCAGCAGCTCCGGGGGGATGGGGAACATTCAGTACTTC
CASSSGGMGNIQYF
>TRBJ2-5|16|TRBV6-1|NA|TRBD2
TGTGCCAGCAGTGAGGCGGGAGGGCAAATATTAGAGACCCAGTACTTC
CASSEAGGQILETQYF
>TRBJ1-2|16|TRBV7-3|NA|TRBD1
TGTGCCAGCAGCTTAGAGGGGACAGGGGATTTCTATGGCTACACCTTC
CASSLEGTGDFYGYTF
>TRBJ2-7|13|TRBV7-3|few|NA
TGTGCCAGCAGCTTAGACAGGACTTCCGAGCAGTACTTC
CASSLDRTSEQYF
>TRBJ1-4|15|TRBV5-4|few|NA
TGTGCCAGCAGCTTAGAGATCGACAGCGGGGAAAAACTGTTTTTT
CASSLEIDSGEKLFF
>TRBJ2-7|14|TRBV14|NA|NA
TGTGCCAGCTACGATAGCGGTAGCTCCTACGAGCAGTACTTC
CASYDSGSSYEQYF
>TRBJ1-1|14|TRBV4-2|NA|NA
TGTGCCAGCAGCCAAGAGGTCTTCGACAGAAAAGCTTTCTTT
CASSQEVFDRKAFF
>TRBJ2-1|13|TRBV29-1|NA|TRBD2
TGCAGCGTTGACCGTAGCGGGAGCAATGAGCAGTTCTTC
CSVDRSGSNEQFF
>TRBJ2-3|17|TRBV4-3|once|NA
TGCGCCAGCAGCCAAGATCCGGGACTCACTAGCACAGATACGCAGTATTTT
CASSQDPGLTSTDTQYF
>TRBJ2-2|16|TRBV5-1|NA|NA
TGCGCCAGCAGCCCTCCGGAGGCTTCGAACACCGGGGAGCTGTTTTTT
CASSPPEASNTGELFF
>TRBJ1-5|14|TRBV30|few|NA
TGTGCCTGGAGTGCGGGACATAGCAATCAGCCCCAGCATTTT
CAWSAGHSNQPQHF
>TRBJ2-7|14|TRBV18|NA|NA
TGTGCCAGCTCACCTACACCAGGCGGAGGCGAGCAGTACTTC
CASSPTPGGGEQYF
>TRBJ2-7|16|TRBV7-9|NA|TRBD2
TGTGCCAGCAGCTTAGCTAGCGGGGGGACCTCCTACGAGCAGTACTTC
CASSLASGGTSYEQYF
>TRBJ1-2|15|TRBV5-5|few|NA
TGTGCCAGCAGCTTGGCCGACCAGGGGATCTATGGCTACACCTTC
CASSLADQGIYGYTF
>TRBJ2-2|16|TRBV7-7|NA|TRBD2
TGTGCTAGCAGACCAAACCTAGCGGGAGGGACCGGGGAGCTGTTTTTT
CASRPNLAGGTGELFF
>TRBJ2-3|15|TRBV7-6|NA|NA
TGTGCCAGCAGCTTAGTAGGAGGGGCGGCAGATACGCAGTATTTT
CASSLVGGAADTQYF
>TRBJ2-3|17|TRBV5-8|NA|TRBD2
TGTGCCAGCAGCTTGTCCAGACTAGCGGGAATAGTAGATACGCAGTATTTT
CASSLSRLAGIVDTQYF
>TRBJ2-5|14|TRBV2|NA|NA
TGTGCCAGCAGTGAACAGGGGAACCAAGAGACCCAGTACTTC
CASSEQGNQETQYF
>TRBJ2-7|16|TRBV9|NA|NA
TGTGCCGGCCCCCACACAGGCCGAGATTTGAGCTACGAGCAGTACTTC
CAGPHTGRDLSYEQYF
>TRBJ2-7|16|TRBV4-2|few|TRBD1
TGTGCCAGCAGCCAAGATCCGACAGGGCTCTCCTACGAGCAGTACTTC
CASSQDPTGLSYEQYF
>TRBJ1-1|11|TRBV29-1|NA|NA
TGCAGCGCCGGAAATCAGGGAGAAGCTTTCTTT
CSAGNQGEAFF
>TRBJ1-2|12|TRBV9|NA|NA
TGTGCCAGCAGCCAGAGGGGGAATGGCTACACCTTC
CASSQRGNGYTF
>TRBJ2-1|14|TRBV27|NA|TRBD1
TGTGCCAGCAGTTTTTACAGGGGAAGAAATGAGCAGTTCTTC
CASSFYRGRNEQFF
>TRBJ2-2|18|TRBV30|NA|TRBD1
TGTGCCTGGAGTGCCCTCCCCAATCAGGGGGCGGACACCGGGGAGCTGTTTTTT
CAWSALPNQGADTGELFF
>TRBJ1-3|16|TRBV7-2|medium-sized|TRBD1
TGTGCCAGCAGCCTGACAGGGGGCAACTCTGGAAACACCATATATTTT
CASSLTGGNSGNTIYF
>TRBJ2-7|15|TRBV18|few|TRBD2
TGTGCCAGCTCGACTAGCGGGGGAAGCTCCTACGAGCAGTACTTC
CASSTSGGSSYEQYF
>TRBJ2-5|15|TRBV7-2|NA|NA
TGTGCCAGCAGCTTAGCTATAGGACAGCAAGAGACCCAGTACTTC
CASSLAIGQQETQYF
>TRBJ1-1|15|TRBV19|NA|TRBD1
TGTGCCAGTAGTTCCACCGGGACAGGGGCAGCTGAAGCTTTCTTT
CASSSTGTGAAEAFF